This TCR beta chain appears in the sequencing data of a study of CD8 T cells in ankylosing spondylitis. This clonotype was seen repeatedly, ten times or more. What it binds is unknown. Study findings and constraints: What seemed typical of ankylosing spondylitis blood was a TCR beta motif built from eight highly homologous variants. Prior work had noted some motif variants in reactive arthritis blood and synovial fluid. Disease-linked clones proved CD8+ and comparatively uncommon in peripheral blood.

Construction of TCR beta libraries was performed using quantitative 5'-RACE with molecular barcodes. TCRdb itself ran the 5' RACE reads through MiXCR, one entry per CDR3 protein. The repertoire holds about 130,000 distinct CDR3 sequences, with approximately 7.4% as singletons. Germline V gene data show CDR1 as DFQATT and CDR2 as SNEGSKA (reference sequence). CDR3 length: 15 amino acids. V dropped 0 bases and J dropped 7 bases, with 15 bases sitting between them. The sequencing input was blood, either unsorted or a sorted T cell fraction (not recorded which). The V call is TRBV20-1, the J call TRBJ1-4, with D possibly matching TRBD1 (6 bases). The receptor comes from a female donor with ankylosing spondylitis or in good health (not recorded which). Here the CDR3 reads CSAREGAIGSEKLFF. The CDR3 DNA is TGCAGTGCTAGAGAGGGGGCCATAGGGAGTGAAAAACTGTTTTTT.